This T cell receptor beta chain was sequenced during a study of T cells in Graves' hyperthyroidism and ophthalmopathy. What was amplified from RNA transcripts were TCR beta CDR3 regions. The TCR CDR3 first-round RT-PCR relied on the HTBI primer set. TCRdb used MiXCR to reprocess the multiplex PCR reads, holding one entry per CDR3 protein. The sample lists around 690,000 distinct CDR3 sequences; roughly 20% were seen once. In its sample, this clonotype was seen many times. Germline loops: CDR1 SEHNR, CDR2 FQNEAQ (reference sequence). Trimming removed 5 bases from V and 7 bases from J; junction bases left unmatched: 5. The CDR3 has 12 amino acids.

The sequencing sample was made of blood. This receptor was identified in a man aged 25-45 years with Graves' ophthalmopathy. The chain carries TRBV7-9 and TRBJ2-7; 7 bases agree with TRBD1. CDR3 coding DNA: TGTGCCAGCAGCACTCCAGGGGGAGAGCAGTACTTC. Amino acids: CASSTPGGEQYF.